These 20 T cell receptor beta chains originate from one sample sequenced in a study of beta chain features in type 1 diabetes listed by TCRdb under 2018. The method was the immunoSEQ multiplex PCR assay. The entire amount of isolated RNA was reverse transcribed using the High Capacity cDNA Reverse Transcription Kit, so the sequenced TCRB transcripts were expressed ones. The clones in this table, taken by TCRdb from immuneACCESS, are in-frame only. Not every clone is retained; where verified, under half of the shortfall comes from an unresolved V gene, and the cause of the rest is unknown. Present in this sample are 850,000 to 900,000 clones, 15% to 20% of which were seen just once. The ten top clones hold about 0.02% of the sample. Input material: naive CD4+ T cells from blood. The intended sense of this specimen's cell subset or site label: true naive CD4+ T cells. These receptors were taken from a young woman in good health.

This clone was detected a few times. The chain links TRBV28 to TRBJ1-1, with D hard to call. Germline values: CDR1 MDHEN, CDR2 SYDVKM. This CDR3 is 17 amino acids long. The V and J ends lost 1 base and 4 bases respectively, with 19 bases between them. CDR3 DNA sequence: TGTGCCAGCAGTTTATTCGGTGCGGGGATTGAGGTCACTGAAGCTTTCTTT. Protein product: CASSLFGAGIEVTEAFF.

The gene calls are TRBV18 and TRBJ1-1, with D tentatively TRBD1 (6 bases). The CDR3 is 15 residues long. Germline V lookup: CDR1 KGHSH, CDR2 LQKENI. The V gene lost 5 bases and the J gene lost 2 bases, with 15 bases spanning the gap. The CDR3 spells CASSIRTASNTEAFF. The CDR3 DNA reads as TGTGCCAGCTCAATCAGGACAGCCTCTAACACTGAAGCTTTCTTT.

The chain has TRBV7-9 and TRBJ2-1; no firm D call. The CDR3 has 12 residues. Between the trimmed V and J ends, which lost 5 bases and 9 bases, there was a span of 11 bases. Germline-derived CDR1 and CDR2 are SEHNR and FQNEAQ (reference sequence). The CDR3 DNA follows: TGTGCCAGCAGCAAAAACAACGGTGAGCAGTTCTTC. Protein product: CASSKNNGEQFF. The whole variable domain, remainder taken from reference TRBV7-9 and TRBJ2-1, is DTGVSQNPRHKITKRGQNVTFRCDPISEHNRLYWYRQTLGQGPEFLTYFQNEAQLEKSRLLSDRFSAERPKGSFSTLEIQRTEQGDSAMYLCASSKNNGEQFFGPGTRLTVL.

The chain recombines TRBV28 with TRBJ2-7; D gene ambiguous. Germline CDR1 reads MDHEN; CDR2 reads SYDVKM. The ends were cut back, 4 bases at V and 4 bases at J, with 17 bases in the middle. The CDR3 extends over 15 amino acids. CDR3 sequence reads: CASSSSSPPLYEQYF. The CDR3 nucleotides are TGTGCCAGCAGTTCCAGCTCGCCTCCTCTGTACGAGCAGTACTTC.

This clone has just a few counts. The chain joins TRBV6-5 to TRBJ2-3; TRBD1 matches at 8 bases. Per germline, CDR1 MNHEY and CDR2 SVGAGI. J was trimmed by 2 bases and V by 6 bases; bases with no gene match: 7. This CDR3 spans 15 amino acids. The CDR3 bases are TGTGCCAGCAGCAGCAGGGGGCGAAACACAGATACGCAGTATTTT. Amino acids: CASSSRGRNTDTQYF.

This clone has a handful of counts. The V gene is TRBV11-2, the J gene TRBJ2-3; 9 nucleotides line up with TRBD2. After removal of 2 bases from V and 8 bases from J, the junction contained 8 bases not matched to a gene. Germline CDR1 SGHAT, CDR2 FQNNGV. This CDR3 spans 15 amino acids. The CDR3 here is CASSLLAGISSTQYF. The CDR3 DNA sequence: TGTGCCAGCAGCTTACTAGCGGGGATTTCAAGTACGCAGTATTTT.

The gene calls are TRBV5-4 and TRBJ2-1; no clear D gene. The V gene lost 4 bases and the J gene lost 6 bases, with 26 bases spanning the gap. CDR1 and CDR2 from the germline V gene are SGHNT and YYREEE (reference sequence). This CDR3 contains 18 residues. CDR3 region: CASSQGQLTVLGLNEQFF. The DNA of the CDR3 is TGTGCCAGCAGCCAAGGGCAGTTGACCGTCCTAGGTCTCAATGAGCAGTTCTTC.

The chain uses TRBV27 and TRBJ2-7; 8 positions agree with TRBD2. Trimming took 0 bases from V and 4 from J; bases not matched to a gene: 11. Germline CDR1 and CDR2: MNHEY and SMNVEV (reference sequence). The CDR3 has 17 amino acids. This CDR3 reads CASSLSMIWAGGYEQYF. The CDR3 region has the DNA TGTGCCAGCAGTTTATCGATGATATGGGCGGGAGGTTACGAGCAGTACTTC.

This clone was observed a handful of times. This CDR3 reads CASSQGFGELFF. CDR3 in DNA: TGCGCCAGCAGCCAAGGGTTCGGGGAGCTGTTTTTT. The rearrangement uses TRBV4-3 and TRBJ2-2; no firm D call. The germline V gene has CDR1 LGHNA and CDR2 YSLEER. With 1 base removed from V and 7 bases from J, the gap between germline ends came to 4 bases. CDR3 length equals 12 residues.

J is TRBJ1-2 and V is TRBV25-1; D not certain. This CDR3 comprises 15 residues. Trimming left V 2 bases short and J 5 bases short, with 15 bases between. CDR1 MGHDK and CDR2 SYGVNS come from the germline V gene. CDR3: CASSEPAGGSYGYTF. CDR3 DNA sequence: TGTGCCAGCAGTGAACCTGCAGGAGGGAGTTATGGCTACACCTTC.

This clone has just a few counts. The chain is built from TRBV7-3 and TRBJ2-3; no clear D. Trimming took 4 bases from V and 1 from J, leaving 9 bases between them. CDR1 SGHTA and CDR2 FQGTGA come from the germline V gene. The CDR3 spans 14 residues. The CDR3 spells CASSSNHGTDTQYF. CDR3 coding DNA: TGTGCCAGCAGCTCCAACCATGGCACAGATACGCAGTATTTT.

The chain employs TRBV19 and TRBJ2-1; TRBD2 is a possible D gene (5 bases). Trimming removed 5 bases at V and 0 bases at J, with 14 bases between. This CDR3 is 16 amino acids long. Per the germline V gene, CDR1 is LNHDA and CDR2 is SQIVND (reference sequence). The CDR3 DNA reads TGTGCCAGTAGTTCTCACGGGGAGCTCTCCTACAATGAGCAGTTCTTC. Translating gives CASSSHGELSYNEQFF.

This clone appeared a few times. This chain joins TRBV5-1 and TRBJ2-1; 8 bases are a match to TRBD2. Germline CDR1 and CDR2: SGHRS and YFSETQ. The CDR3 is 15 amino acids. J gave up 4 bases and V 4 bases, and 7 bases lay outside the gene matches. The CDR3 DNA sequence: TGCGCCAGCAGCAGTTTGTCGGGAGGGTACAATGAGCAGTTCTTC. The encoded protein is CASSSLSGGYNEQFF.

This clone turned up a few times. The chain employs TRBV4-3 and TRBJ1-4; TRBD1 is a possible D gene (5 bases). The CDR3 runs to 17 residues. Germline-derived CDR1 and CDR2 are LGHNA and YSLEER. Deletions cut 0 bases from V and 5 bases from J, with 16 bases between. The CDR3 DNA reads TGCGCCAGCAGCCAAGAATGGTTGAGGGGATTAAATGAAAAACTGTTTTTT. This translates into CASSQEWLRGLNEKLFF.

There are a few counts of this clone. The rearrangement uses TRBV10-3 and TRBJ2-7; D unresolved. V lost 6 bases, J lost 2 bases, and 11 bases lay in between. There are 13 residues in the CDR3. Germline V gives CDR1 ENHRY, CDR2 SYGVKD. CDR3 DNA sequence: TGTGCCATCAGGGACGGCCCAGCCTACGAGCAGTACTTC. Protein product: CAIRDGPAYEQYF.

The table lists this clone with a few counts. The chain employs TRBV4-1 and TRBJ1-2, with D unclear. The CDR3 extends over 13 amino acids. The germline V and J ends were trimmed by 0 bases and 3 bases, with 5 bases remaining between them. Germline loops: CDR1 MGHRA, CDR2 YSYEKL. The CDR3 nucleotides read TGCGCCAGCAGCCAAGATATCGACTATGGCTACACCTTC. Amino acid sequence: CASSQDIDYGYTF.

This clone was recorded a few times. The gene calls are TRBV11-2 and TRBJ2-2; no reliable D call. The CDR3 is 11 amino acids. V was shortened by 8 bases and J by 3 bases, with 4 bases between the two germline ends. Germline loops: CDR1 SGHAT, CDR2 FQNNGV. The CDR3 spells CASRDTGELFF. The CDR3 DNA sequence: TGTGCCAGCCGAGACACCGGGGAGCTGTTTTTT.

The chain is built from TRBV14 and TRBJ2-7, with D perhaps TRBD1 or TRBD2 (6 bases each). The V gene lost 1 base and the J gene lost 2 bases, with 18 bases spanning the gap. The CDR3 sequence is 17 residues long. Germline V gene data show CDR1 as SGHDN and CDR2 as FVKESK. Here the CDR3 DNA reads TGTGCCAGCAGCCAAGGGCTAGGTTGGCGGGACACCTACGAGCAGTACTTC. Translating gives CASSQGLGWRDTYEQYF.

In DNA form, the CDR3 reads TGTGCCAGCAGTTCCGGGACACCGTACGAGCAGTACTTC. Translated: CASSSGTPYEQYF. The chain links TRBV6-5 to TRBJ2-7; D is perhaps TRBD1 (6 bases). CDR3 size: 13 residues. V was pared by 4 bases and J by 4 bases, with 11 bases between. CDR1 and CDR2 from the germline V gene are MNHEY and SVGAGI.

This rearrangement joins TRBV27 to TRBJ2-7; D not resolved. The V and J ends lost 0 bases and 2 bases respectively, with 11 bases between them. From germline, CDR1 is MNHEY and CDR2 SMNVEV (reference sequence). CDR3 length equals 15 residues. The CDR3 sequence is CASSLSRRETYEQYF. The CDR3 DNA follows: TGTGCCAGCAGTTTATCGCGAAGGGAAACCTACGAGCAGTACTTC.